These T cell receptor beta chains were read from a single sample in a study of blood T cell repertoires in COVID-19. The repertoire was sequenced with immunoSEQ multiplex PCR; TCRdb's copy has only in-frame clones and lacks some. The sample consists of about 59,000 clones, more than 60% of them appearing once. Sequencing was performed on peripheral blood. The origin of the receptors is a human donor in a cohort sampled during active COVID-19. The CDR3 runs from the conserved cysteine through the conserved F or W. Fields, in order: CDR3 length, D gene, V gene, J gene, clone size, CDR3 protein, CDR3 DNA. The D gene is left open where the match is weak. Size is omitted from some rows. Given values are once, few, many or a class for expanded clones.

16	TRBD2	TRBV4-1	TRBJ2-1	.	CASSPLGSGVNYEQFF	TGCGCCAGCAGCCCCCTGGGTAGCGGGGTAAACTATGAGCAGTTCTTC
14	TRBD1	TRBV28	TRBJ1-2	few	CASSLPQTGTGYTF	TGTGCCAGCAGTTTACCCCAGACAGGGACTGGCTACACCTTC
16	TRBD1	TRBV6-6	TRBJ2-2	.	CASTSRGQGDTGELFF	TGTGCCAGCACCTCCCGCGGACAGGGGGACACCGGGGAGCTGTTTTTT
13	.	TRBV5-6	TRBJ1-3	.	CASSLEIGDTIYF	TGTGCCAGCAGCTTGGAGATCGGTGACACCATATATTTT
13	.	TRBV19	TRBJ2-1	.	CASSVDSYNEQFF	TGTGCCAGTAGTGTTGACAGTTACAATGAGCAGTTCTTC
13	.	TRBV27	TRBJ2-5	.	CASRQNRAETQYF	TGTGCCAGCAGACAAAACAGGGCAGAGACCCAGTACTTC
14	.	TRBV7-8	TRBJ1-2	.	CASSLARGGYGYTF	TGTGCCAGCAGCTTAGCGCGCGGGGGCTATGGCTACACCTTC
14	.	TRBV6-5	TRBJ2-1	.	CASSYGGGHNEQFF	TGTGCCAGCAGTTACGGGGGGGGCCACAATGAGCAGTTCTTC
13	TRBD1	TRBV3-1/TRBV3-2	TRBJ1-3	.	CASSQGQGNTIYF	TGTGCCAGCAGCCAAGGACAGGGCAACACCATATATTTT
12	.	TRBV18	TRBJ2-5	.	CASSPTGETQYF	TGTGCCAGCTCACCGACGGGGGAGACCCAGTACTTC
16	TRBD2	TRBV4-2	TRBJ2-5	.	CASSRGTSGYQETQYF	TGTGCCAGCAGCCGCGGGACTAGCGGATACCAAGAGACCCAGTACTTC
10	TRBD2	TRBV29-1	TRBJ2-7	.	CSVEWGGQYF	TGCAGCGTTGAGTGGGGGGGGCAGTACTTC
15	TRBD1	TRBV11-2	TRBJ2-7	.	CASSSGTGQSYEQYF	TGTGCCAGCAGCTCCGGGACAGGGCAATCCTACGAGCAGTACTTC
16	.	TRBV9	TRBJ2-3	.	CASSGVQGQGTDTQYF	TGTGCCAGCAGCGGGGTACAGGGCCAAGGGACAGATACGCAGTATTTT
13	.	TRBV19	TRBJ2-7	.	CASSFGRADEQYF	TGTGCCAGTAGTTTTGGGCGAGCGGACGAGCAGTACTTC
12	.	TRBV7-9	TRBJ2-7	.	CASSLTDREQYF	TGTGCCAGCAGCTTAACCGACAGAGAGCAGTACTTC
15	TRBD1	TRBV7-2	TRBJ1-2	.	CASSFEGGKNYGYTF	TGTGCCAGCAGCTTCGAAGGGGGCAAGAACTATGGCTACACCTTC
13	.	TRBV27	TRBJ2-7	.	CASRELGSHEQYF	TGTGCCAGCAGGGAACTAGGGTCCCACGAGCAGTACTTC
13	.	TRBV28	TRBJ2-7	.	CATTTEGSNEQYF	TGTGCCACGACGACGGAGGGTAGCAACGAGCAGTACTTC
14	.	TRBV5-1	TRBJ2-4	.	CASSRQVRKNIQYF	TGCGCCAGCAGCCGACAGGTTAGGAAAAACATTCAGTACTTC
13	.	TRBV7-9	TRBJ2-5	once	CASSLHIQETQYF	TGTGCCAGCAGCTTACACATCCAAGAGACCCAGTACTTC
13	.	TRBV11-3	TRBJ1-1	.	CASSRGADTEAFF	TGTGCCAGCAGCCGGGGGGCAGACACTGAAGCTTTCTTT
15	.	TRBV28	TRBJ2-1	.	CASRSSEGAMNEQFF	TGTGCCAGCAGGTCCTCGGAGGGGGCCATGAATGAGCAGTTCTTC
16	TRBD1	TRBV7-3	TRBJ2-1	few	CASSPDGTGGMNEQFF	TGTGCCAGCAGCCCGGATGGGACAGGGGGTATGAATGAGCAGTTCTTC
16	.	TRBV7-8	TRBJ1-4	.	CASSLGPSDDNEKLFF	TGTGCCAGCAGCTTAGGGCCGAGCGACGACAATGAAAAACTGTTTTTT
14	TRBD1	TRBV25-1	TRBJ1-2	few	CASRRQGGNYGYTF	TGTGCCAGCAGAAGACAGGGGGGTAACTATGGCTACACCTTC
15	TRBD2	TRBV4-1	TRBJ2-4	.	CASSPSGRAEYIQYF	TGCGCCAGCAGCCCTAGCGGGAGGGCCGAGTACATTCAGTACTTC
13	.	TRBV7-3	TRBJ1-1	.	CASSRQENTEAFF	TGTGCCAGCAGCCGCCAGGAAAACACTGAAGCTTTCTTT
16	TRBD2	TRBV30	TRBJ2-7	.	CARGSGALAGSYEQYF	TGTGCCCGGGGGTCAGGAGCGCTAGCGGGTTCCTACGAGCAGTACTTC
16	TRBD2	TRBV7-2	TRBJ2-5	.	CASSLGLAGFQETQYF	TGTGCCAGCAGCTTGGGGCTAGCGGGCTTCCAAGAGACCCAGTACTTC
17	TRBD2	TRBV9	TRBJ2-1	.	CASSVEGKGGRGNEQFF	TGTGCCAGCAGCGTAGAGGGTAAGGGCGGGAGGGGAAATGAGCAGTTCTTC
11	.	TRBV7-2	TRBJ1-1	.	CASAHRTEAFF	TGTGCCAGCGCCCACCGGACTGAAGCTTTCTTT
18	TRBD1	TRBV28	TRBJ1-5	.	CASSTPGWAGGAAQPQHF	TGTGCCAGCAGTACACCCGGTTGGGCAGGGGGCGCGGCTCAGCCCCAGCATTTT
15	TRBD1	TRBV19	TRBJ2-2	.	CASSRQGTPTGELFF	TGTGCCAGTAGTAGACAGGGGACTCCCACCGGGGAGCTGTTTTTT
16	.	TRBV5-1	TRBJ1-5	.	CASSLGAGQLNQPQHF	TGCGCCAGCAGCCTTGGGGCCGGGCAACTAAATCAGCCCCAGCATTTT
13	.	TRBV12-3/TRBV12-4	TRBJ1-1	once	CASSRQWYTEAFF	TGTGCCAGCAGTAGACAGTGGTACACTGAAGCTTTCTTT
16	TRBD1	TRBV4-1	TRBJ1-2	few	CASSPIQGAGEVGYTF	TGCGCCAGCAGTCCGATACAGGGGGCGGGAGAGGTTGGCTACACCTTC
18	TRBD1	TRBV19	TRBJ2-2	.	CASTPRQGVNPNTGELFF	TGTGCCAGTACTCCGCGACAGGGGGTAAACCCAAACACCGGGGAGCTGTTTTTT
15	TRBD2	TRBV30	TRBJ2-7	once	CAWSPTGLAANEQYF	TGTGCCTGGAGTCCCACGGGACTAGCGGCGAACGAGCAGTACTTC
15	.	TRBV27	TRBJ1-2	.	CASKRAGKAGEGYTF	TGTGCCAGCAAGAGGGCAGGGAAAGCGGGTGAGGGCTACACCTTC
17	TRBD1	TRBV7-2	TRBJ1-3	.	CASSFGTGSLGGNTIYF	TGTGCCAGCAGCTTCGGGACAGGGAGTTTGGGCGGAAACACCATATATTTT
15	.	TRBV24-1	TRBJ2-2	.	CATSDFGRDTGELFF	TGTGCCACCAGTGATTTTGGGAGAGACACCGGGGAGCTGTTTTTT
14	.	TRBV7-9	TRBJ2-3	.	CASSLELGTDTQYF	TGTGCCAGCAGCTTAGAATTAGGCACAGATACGCAGTATTTT
18	TRBD2	TRBV24-1	TRBJ2-6	few	CATSDSASGRPGANVLTF	TGTGCCACCAGTGATTCCGCTAGCGGGAGGCCTGGGGCCAACGTCCTGACTTTC
15	TRBD1	TRBV18	TRBJ2-3	.	CASSLLQGDTDTQYF	TGTGCCAGCTCGCTGTTACAGGGGGATACAGATACGCAGTATTTT
16	.	TRBV7-9	TRBJ2-2	few	CASTHWGQRNTGELFF	TGTGCCAGCACCCATTGGGGGCAGCGGAACACCGGGGAGCTGTTTTTT
14	.	TRBV6-1	TRBJ2-7	.	CASTKGGPTYEQYF	TGTGCCAGCACCAAAGGGGGACCGACCTACGAGCAGTACTTC
14	.	TRBV27	TRBJ1-2	.	CASLPTGSNYGYTF	TGTGCCAGCCTCCCAACAGGGTCTAACTATGGCTACACCTTC
17	TRBD1	TRBV7-3	TRBJ2-6	once	CASSLTGTATGANVLTF	TGTGCCAGCAGCTTAACCGGGACAGCCACTGGGGCCAACGTCCTGACTTTC
15	.	TRBV3-1/TRBV3-2	TRBJ2-7	.	CASTRGGGAPYEQYF	TGTGCCAGCACCCGGGGCGGCGGGGCTCCCTACGAGCAGTACTTC
15	.	TRBV6-1	TRBJ1-2	.	CASSESAGANYGYTF	TGTGCCAGCAGTGAGTCGGCAGGGGCTAACTATGGCTACACCTTC
15	TRBD2	TRBV3-1/TRBV3-2	TRBJ2-7	.	CASSQDRTSPLEQYF	TGTGCCAGCAGCCAAGATCGGACTAGCCCCCTCGAGCAGTACTTC
16	.	TRBV5-4	TRBJ2-1	.	CASRRGGQGPQGEQFF	TGTGCCAGCAGGCGGGGGGGACAGGGGCCCCAAGGTGAGCAGTTCTTC
13	.	TRBV19	TRBJ1-1	.	CASRYSPNTEAFF	TGTGCCAGTAGATACAGCCCCAACACTGAAGCTTTCTTT
16	TRBD2	TRBV29-1	TRBJ2-1	.	CSVEGREGKWDNEQFF	TGCAGCGTTGAGGGGCGGGAGGGAAAATGGGACAATGAGCAGTTCTTC
16	TRBD2	TRBV28	TRBJ2-1	.	CASSPTGTSRYNEQFF	TGTGCCAGCAGTCCTACCGGGACTAGCCGTTACAATGAGCAGTTCTTC
15	.	TRBV2	TRBJ2-5	.	CASSGQGKTGETQYF	TGTGCCAGCAGTGGGCAGGGAAAAACGGGAGAGACCCAGTACTTC
15	.	TRBV4-1	TRBJ2-3	.	CASSQDPTRTDTQYF	TGCGCCAGCAGCCAAGATCCCACGAGGACAGATACGCAGTATTTT
14	.	TRBV7-2	TRBJ1-3	few	CASSSRISGNTIYF	TGTGCCAGCAGTTCCAGGATCTCTGGAAACACCATATATTTT
15	TRBD1	TRBV7-8	TRBJ2-7	.	CASSLVGTGAIEQYF	TGTGCCAGCAGCTTAGTTGGGACAGGGGCCATCGAGCAGTACTTC